There are a few counts of the clone carrying this T cell receptor beta chain. This record comes from a study of human T cells and chemical hapten exposure. On the study more broadly: Per-sample TCR yields varied mainly from small pooled library volume differences.

The germline V gene has CDR1 GTSNPN and CDR2 SVGIG (reference sequence). The ends were cut back, 0 bases at V and 5 bases at J, with 8 bases in the middle. The length of the CDR3 is 13 residues. The library gave individual cDNA molecules unique molecular identifiers. Via MiXCR, TCRdb re-called the RACE reads, giving one row per CDR3 protein. This sample has around 45,000 distinct CDR3 sequences; approximately 4.8% occur once, and the top ten carry about 6%. The sample's time point: healthy volunteer bleed at 2 weeks. It was from unfractionated whole blood that total RNA was extracted. The TCR sequence derives from a human donor in good health. Some clones in this sample may be carry-over from other donors' samples. Sequencing was carried out using whole blood. The rearrangement uses TRBV30 and TRBJ2-1; no clear D. CDR3: CAWSVGMDNEQFF. CDR3 nucleotides: TGTGCCTGGAGTGTAGGGATGGACAATGAGCAGTTCTTC.